These T cell receptor beta chains were read from a single sample in a study of metastatic and nonmetastatic thyroid tumors. From the PCR reads, TCRdb re-called clones with MiXCR. The sample has approximately 65,000 clones, just over 4% seen once. Material: blood. These receptors were taken from a female donor with papillary thyroid cancer or a benign thyroid nodule (not recorded which). Some clones in this sample may be carry-over from other donors' samples. The CDR3 runs from the conserved cysteine through the conserved F or W. D genes are given only for firm matches. Clone sizes are given selectively: once, few, many, or a class where the clone is expanded.

CDR3aa	CDR3nt	v_gene	j_gene	len	abundance	d_gene
CASKETGRGNTIYF	TGTGCCAGCAAAGAGACAGGGCGTGGAAACACCATATATTTT	TRBV28	TRBJ1-3	14	many	TRBD1
CSARDHGIITGELFF	TGCAGTGCTAGAGATCACGGGATCATCACCGGGGAGCTGTTTTTT	TRBV20-1	TRBJ2-2	15	many	NA
CSARPPRRASSSTGELFF	TGCAGTGCTAGGCCCCCTAGGCGGGCCTCCTCGAGCACCGGGGAGCTGTTTTTT	TRBV20-1	TRBJ2-2	18	few	NA
CASSLVGSFYGYTF	TGTGCCAGCAGTTTAGTCGGCAGCTTCTATGGCTACACCTTC	TRBV12-3/TRBV12-4	TRBJ1-2	14	few	NA
CATSKARLTGETQYF	TGTGCCACCAGCAAAGCCCGGCTGACTGGCGAAACCCAGTACTTC	TRBV15	TRBJ2-5	15	many	NA
CASSLGYGTYGYTF	TGTGCCAGCAGCTTAGGATATGGAACCTATGGCTACACCTTC	TRBV7-9	TRBJ1-2	14	few	NA
CSARRDFNTEAFF	TGCAGTGCTAGAAGGGACTTTAACACTGAAGCTTTCTTT	TRBV20-1	TRBJ1-1	13	medium-sized	NA
CASSVGAGPGELFF	TGTGCCAGCAGCGTTGGCGCGGGCCCCGGGGAGCTGTTTTTT	TRBV9	TRBJ2-2	14	many	NA
CASSLGSGGLNIQYF	TGTGCCAGCAGCTTAGGTAGCGGGGGACTAAACATTCAGTACTTC	TRBV7-9	TRBJ2-4	15	many	TRBD2
CSARSFSGANVLTF	TGCAGTGCTAGAAGCTTCTCTGGGGCCAACGTCCTGACTTTC	TRBV20-1	TRBJ2-6	14	many	NA
CSVGSGAGEKLFF	TGCAGCGTTGGGTCGGGGGCCGGTGAAAAACTGTTTTTT	TRBV29-1	TRBJ1-4	13	many	NA
CASSPSLRYEQYF	TGTGCCAGCAGCCCCAGTTTACGTTACGAGCAGTACTTC	TRBV7-2	TRBJ2-7	13	many	NA
CASRSDRGFRNTIYF	TGTGCCAGCAGATCCGACAGGGGATTTAGAAACACCATATATTTT	TRBV6-1	TRBJ1-3	15	few	TRBD1
CASSYRTYGYTF	TGTGCCAGCAGCTACAGGACCTATGGCTACACCTTC	TRBV11-2	TRBJ1-2	12	many	NA
CASSLGPPGLANEQYF	TGTGCCAGCAGCTTAGGACCACCAGGACTAGCGAACGAGCAGTACTTC	TRBV7-8	TRBJ2-7	16	many	TRBD2
CASSSLGLVRETQYF	TGTGCCAGCAGCTCCCTGGGGCTGGTCCGAGAGACCCAGTACTTC	TRBV7-9	TRBJ2-5	15	many	NA
CASSQVGNEQFF	TGTGCCAGCAGCCAAGTAGGCAATGAGCAGTTCTTC	TRBV3-1	TRBJ2-1	12	NA	NA
CASSPRGQPQHF	TGTGCCAGCAGCCCCCGCGGCCAGCCCCAGCATTTT	TRBV12-3/TRBV12-4	TRBJ1-5	12	many	NA
CASSASGGPTDTQYF	TGTGCCAGCAGCGCAAGCGGCGGGCCAACAGATACGCAGTATTTT	TRBV7-6	TRBJ2-3	15	NA	NA
CASSETGGPNTEAFF	TGCGCCAGCAGTGAGACCGGGGGCCCAAACACTGAAGCTTTCTTT	TRBV10-1	TRBJ1-1	15	many	NA
CASRLYRDGQESQYF	TGTGCCAGCAGACTGTACCGGGACGGCCAAGAGAGCCAGTACTTC	TRBV6-1	TRBJ2-5	15	NA	NA
CASSYERRARPLAGRGNEQFF	TGTGCCAGCAGTTATGAGCGGCGGGCCCGGCCACTAGCGGGAAGGGGGAATGAGCAGTTCTTC	TRBV6-2/TRBV6-3	TRBJ2-1	21	many	TRBD2
CSAPSGRSYNEQFF	TGCAGTGCCCCGAGCGGGAGATCCTACAATGAGCAGTTCTTC	TRBV20-1	TRBJ2-1	14	many	TRBD2
CASKWQGRFTEAFF	TGTGCCAGTAAATGGCAGGGGAGGTTCACTGAAGCTTTCTTT	TRBV19	TRBJ1-1	14	many	NA
CASIPFGQQRAFF	TGTGCCAGCATACCTTTTGGACAGCAGAGAGCTTTCTTT	TRBV25-1	TRBJ1-1	13	many	NA
CASRTGGAYGYTF	TGTGCCAGCAGAACAGGGGGCGCGTATGGCTACACCTTC	TRBV12-3/TRBV12-4	TRBJ1-2	13	few	TRBD1
CSARPDPYEQYF	TGCAGTGCTCGCCCTGACCCATACGAGCAGTACTTC	TRBV20-1	TRBJ2-7	12	many	NA
CASSSGTGYSPLHF	TGTGCCAGCAGTTCCGGGACAGGGTATTCACCCCTCCACTTT	TRBV7-3	TRBJ1-6	14	many	TRBD1
CASNRQGGYGNTIYF	TGTGCCAGCAACCGACAGGGGGGATATGGAAACACCATATATTTT	TRBV2	TRBJ1-3	15	many	TRBD1
CATSDGERGAIQETQYF	TGTGCCACCAGTGATGGGGAAAGGGGGGCTATTCAAGAGACCCAGTACTTC	TRBV24-1	TRBJ2-5	17	many	NA
CASSFGWGKGTEAFF	TGTGCCAGCAGCTTCGGCTGGGGGAAAGGCACTGAAGCTTTCTTT	TRBV7-3	TRBJ1-1	15	many	NA